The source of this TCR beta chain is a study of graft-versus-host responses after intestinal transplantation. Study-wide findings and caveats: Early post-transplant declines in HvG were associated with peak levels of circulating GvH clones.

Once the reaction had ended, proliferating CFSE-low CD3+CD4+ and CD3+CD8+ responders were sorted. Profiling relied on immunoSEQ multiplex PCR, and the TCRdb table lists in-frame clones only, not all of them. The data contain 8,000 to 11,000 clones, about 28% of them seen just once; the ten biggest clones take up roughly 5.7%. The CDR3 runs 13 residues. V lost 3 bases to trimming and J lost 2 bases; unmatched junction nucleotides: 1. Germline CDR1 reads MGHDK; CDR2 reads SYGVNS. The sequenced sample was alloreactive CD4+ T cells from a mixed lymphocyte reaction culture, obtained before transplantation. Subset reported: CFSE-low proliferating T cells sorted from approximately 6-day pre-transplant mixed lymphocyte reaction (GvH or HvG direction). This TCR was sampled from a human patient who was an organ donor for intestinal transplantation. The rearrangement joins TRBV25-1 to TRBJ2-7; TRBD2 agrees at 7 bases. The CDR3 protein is CASSEGGTYEQYF. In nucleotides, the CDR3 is TGTGCCAGCAGTGAGGGGGGGACCTACGAGCAGTACTTC.